Listed below are T cell receptor beta chains from one sample, sequenced in a study of CD8 T cells in Susac syndrome. In TCRdb, the immunoSEQ multiplex PCR reads were re-called with MiXCR into one record per CDR3 protein. The table has approximately 190,000 distinct CDR3 sequences, roughly 90% seen once. Sequencing input: CD4+ T cells from PBMCs. These receptors all stem from a human donor with Susac syndrome. Each CDR3 is given with its conserved first and last residue. The D gene is left open where the match is weak. Part of the rows lack a size; the others show once, few, many or a class for expanded clones.

J gene,D gene,V gene,clone size,CDR3 protein,CDR3 DNA
TRBJ2-1,TRBD1,TRBV19,NA,CASSIEEGASYNEQFF,TGTGCCAGTAGTATAGAAGAGGGGGCCTCCTACAATGAGCAGTTCTTC
TRBJ2-1,TRBD2,TRBV10-3,NA,CAISENGGGAAYNEQFF,TGTGCCATCAGTGAGAACGGCGGGGGGGCGGCTTACAATGAGCAGTTCTTC
TRBJ2-7,NA,TRBV4-2,once,CASSQDQGQGRDEQYF,TGTGCCAGCAGCCAAGATCAAGGGCAGGGGCGTGACGAGCAGTACTTC
TRBJ1-4,NA,TRBV6-6,NA,CASSINPASEKLFF,TGTGCCAGCAGCATAAATCCTGCGAGTGAAAAACTGTTTTTT
TRBJ1-5,NA,TRBV12-3/TRBV12-4,NA,CASSFLGAGEEPQHF,TGTGCCAGCAGTTTTCTGGGCGCAGGGGAGGAGCCCCAGCATTTT
TRBJ2-7,TRBD2,TRBV7-9,NA,CASSFSGRAHEQYF,TGTGCCAGCAGCTTTAGCGGGAGGGCGCACGAGCAGTACTTC
TRBJ2-3,TRBD2,TRBV20-1,NA,CSADVGTSGGDTQYF,TGCAGTGCGGACGTAGGGACTAGCGGGGGAGATACGCAGTATTTT
TRBJ1-2,NA,TRBV3-1,NA,CASSQDRTAYGYTF,TGTGCCAGCAGCCAAGATCGGACGGCATATGGCTACACCTTC
TRBJ2-7,NA,TRBV29-1,NA,CSVWGRGEQYF,TGCAGCGTCTGGGGGCGGGGCGAGCAGTACTTC
TRBJ2-3,TRBD1,TRBV7-9,NA,CASSLRQGNTDTQYF,TGTGCCAGCAGCTTGCGACAGGGAAACACAGATACGCAGTATTTT
TRBJ1-2,TRBD1,TRBV12-3/TRBV12-4,NA,CASSSGQGSGGGYTF,TGTGCCAGCAGTTCGGGACAGGGTTCGGGTGGTGGCTACACCTTC
TRBJ2-6,NA,TRBV12-3/TRBV12-4,NA,CASSAIRQGLSGANVLTF,TGTGCCAGCAGCGCCATACGTCAGGGATTGTCTGGGGCCAACGTCCTGACTTTC
TRBJ1-2,NA,TRBV12-3/TRBV12-4,NA,CASSWPAGYGYTF,TGTGCCAGCAGTTGGCCCGCTGGCTATGGCTACACCTTC
TRBJ1-3,TRBD1,TRBV19,NA,CASSQTGIGNTIYF,TGTGCCAGTTCTCAGACAGGGATCGGAAACACCATATATTTT
TRBJ2-1,NA,TRBV19,NA,CASSIQGWSSYNEQFF,TGTGCCAGTAGTATACAGGGATGGAGCTCCTACAATGAGCAGTTCTTC
TRBJ2-1,TRBD2,TRBV4-1,NA,CASSHLAGGLYNEQFF,TGCGCCAGCAGCCATCTAGCGGGGGGGCTCTACAATGAGCAGTTCTTC
TRBJ2-5,NA,TRBV7-8,NA,CASSWGDQETQYF,TGTGCCAGCAGCTGGGGGGACCAAGAGACCCAGTACTTC
TRBJ2-7,NA,TRBV3-1,NA,CASSQGQAEYF,TGTGCCAGCAGCCAAGGGCAGGCAGAGTACTTC
TRBJ1-2,NA,TRBV7-3,NA,CASSFQNPNYGYTF,TGTGCCAGCAGCTTTCAGAATCCGAACTATGGCTACACCTTC
TRBJ2-3,NA,TRBV7-9,NA,CASSSRRGNTDTQYF,TGTGCCAGCAGCTCACGTCGGGGAAACACAGATACGCAGTATTTT
TRBJ1-2,NA,TRBV12-3/TRBV12-4,NA,CASSPARDYGYTF,TGTGCCAGCAGCCCCGCTAGGGACTATGGCTACACCTTC
TRBJ2-3,NA,TRBV9,NA,CASSVGGGPDTQYF,TGTGCCAGCAGCGTTGGAGGCGGTCCAGATACGCAGTATTTT
TRBJ2-4,NA,TRBV20-1,once,CSARRRGGTKNIQYF,TGCAGTGCCCGCAGGAGAGGTGGGACCAAAAACATTCAGTACTTC
TRBJ2-7,NA,TRBV11-3,NA,CASSLDYTGSVYEQYF,TGTGCCAGCAGCTTAGATTATACAGGGTCGGTCTACGAGCAGTACTTC
TRBJ2-7,TRBD1,TRBV7-9,NA,CASSLWAGGPLEQYF,TGTGCCAGCAGCTTATGGGCAGGGGGCCCCCTCGAGCAGTACTTC
TRBJ1-1,NA,TRBV9,NA,CASSVDWFTEAFF,TGTGCCAGCAGCGTGGACTGGTTTACTGAAGCTTTCTTT
TRBJ2-5,NA,TRBV29-1,NA,CSVAPRLVGETQYF,TGCAGCGTTGCCCCCCGCCTAGTTGGAGAGACCCAGTACTTC
TRBJ2-1,TRBD2,TRBV19,NA,CASSVRGTSGGSYNEQFF,TGTGCCAGTAGTGTTCGGGGGACTAGCGGGGGGTCCTACAATGAGCAGTTCTTC
TRBJ2-1,NA,TRBV5-5,once,CASSLLYSEQFF,TGTGCCAGCAGCTTGCTTTACAGTGAGCAGTTCTTC
TRBJ2-3,NA,TRBV7-9,NA,CASNSGVWGPDTQYF,TGTGCCAGCAACAGTGGCGTCTGGGGGCCAGATACGCAGTATTTT
TRBJ2-1,TRBD2,TRBV7-6,NA,CASSLAIAGEVLNEQFF,TGTGCCAGCAGCTTAGCGATAGCGGGAGAAGTTTTGAATGAGCAGTTCTTC
TRBJ1-4,TRBD1,TRBV6-5,NA,CASSYPSGTGPEKLFF,TGTGCCAGCAGTTACCCTTCCGGGACAGGTCCTGAAAAACTGTTTTTT
TRBJ2-7,TRBD1,TRBV13,NA,CASSAGTGEQYF,TGTGCCAGCAGCGCTGGGACAGGCGAGCAGTACTTC
TRBJ2-1,NA,TRBV7-9,NA,CASSLVPSSYNEQFF,TGTGCCAGCAGCTTAGTTCCGAGCTCCTACAATGAGCAGTTCTTC
TRBJ2-3,NA,TRBV30,NA,CAWSVSEDTQYF,TGTGCCTGGAGTGTATCCGAAGATACGCAGTATTTT
TRBJ2-7,NA,TRBV4-1,NA,CASSPVSGGRYEQYF,TGCGCCAGCAGTCCAGTGAGTGGAGGGAGGTACGAGCAGTACTTC
TRBJ2-3,NA,TRBV6-1,NA,CASSESSKGGNTDTQYF,TGTGCCAGCAGTGAATCATCCAAGGGGGGGAACACAGATACGCAGTATTTT
TRBJ1-1,NA,TRBV6-5,NA,CASSSKKMGNTEAFF,TGTGCCAGCAGTTCTAAAAAAATGGGGAACACTGAAGCTTTCTTT
TRBJ1-1,NA,TRBV18,NA,CASSKGQYDTEAFF,TGTGCCAGCTCAAAGGGTCAGTATGACACTGAAGCTTTCTTT
TRBJ2-5,TRBD1,TRBV6-6,NA,CASRQGQGVETQYF,TGTGCCAGCAGGCAGGGACAGGGAGTGGAGACCCAGTACTTC
TRBJ1-5,NA,TRBV19,NA,CASSIAGSSNQPQHF,TGTGCCAGTAGTATAGCGGGCAGTAGCAATCAGCCCCAGCATTTT
TRBJ1-1,TRBD1,TRBV28,NA,CASSSPRTGGDTEAFF,TGTGCCAGCAGTTCCCCAAGGACAGGGGGGGACACTGAAGCTTTCTTT
TRBJ2-7,TRBD2,TRBV7-2,NA,CASSSGLAGARGEQYF,TGTGCCAGCAGCTCAGGACTAGCGGGGGCACGGGGCGAGCAGTACTTC
TRBJ1-5,NA,TRBV7-9,NA,CASSLDRYQPQHF,TGTGCCAGCAGCCTAGACAGGTATCAGCCCCAGCATTTT
TRBJ2-1,TRBD1,TRBV5-1,NA,CASSSPGTAYNEQFF,TGCGCCAGCAGCAGCCCCGGGACAGCTTACAATGAGCAGTTCTTC
TRBJ1-5,NA,TRBV2,NA,CASSYSQYSNQPQHF,TGTGCCAGCAGTTACAGTCAATATAGCAATCAGCCCCAGCATTTT
TRBJ2-7,TRBD1,TRBV27,NA,CASSLSIPRTGGYYEQYF,TGTGCCAGCAGTTTATCGATCCCCAGGACAGGAGGCTACTACGAGCAGTACTTC
TRBJ2-3,NA,TRBV12-3/TRBV12-4,NA,CASSFSAANTDTQYF,TGTGCCAGCAGTTTCTCAGCGGCCAACACAGATACGCAGTATTTT
TRBJ1-3,TRBD1,TRBV10-3,NA,CAISEMDRGLAGNTIYF,TGTGCCATCAGTGAGATGGACAGGGGGCTGGCTGGAAACACCATATATTTT
TRBJ2-5,NA,TRBV12-3/TRBV12-4,few,CASSFSGGRETQYF,TGTGCCAGCAGTTTTTCTGGGGGCCGGGAGACCCAGTACTTC